Listed below are T cell receptor beta chains from one sample, sequenced in a study of blood T cells in healthy people across ages. TCRdb redid the calling of the 5' RACE reads with MiXCR, one entry per CDR3 protein. The sample records around 700,000 distinct CDR3 sequences, roughly 25% being singletons. This same sample was also part of a study on T cells of mothers and their children.

The sequenced material came from blood. The receptor source for this set is a boy younger than 18 in good health. Each CDR3 is given with its conserved first and last residue. Fields, in order: CDR3 length, D gene, V gene, clone size, J gene, CDR3 protein, CDR3 DNA. The D gene is left open where the match is weak. Not all rows give a size; the values are once, few, many and, for expanded clones, a class.

>12|TRBD1|TRBV14|.|TRBJ1-2
CASDREVEGYTF
TGTGCCAGCGACAGGGAGGTGGAAGGCTACACCTTC
>15|.|TRBV27|few|TRBJ2-1
CASSWAGSVYNEQFF
TGTGCCAGCAGTTGGGCGGGAAGCGTCTACAATGAGCAGTTCTTC
>16|TRBD1|TRBV6-6|few|TRBJ1-1
CASSTPNRGENTEAFF
TGTGCCAGCAGTACGCCAAACAGGGGGGAGAACACTGAAGCTTTCTTT
>13|.|TRBV28|once|TRBJ2-1
CASSTGRADEQFF
TGTGCCAGCAGCACCGGCCGGGCGGACGAGCAGTTCTTC
>15|.|TRBV12-3/TRBV12-4|few|TRBJ1-1
CASSLSRGGNTEAFF
TGTGCCAGCAGTTTAAGTAGGGGGGGGAACACTGAAGCTTTCTTT
>14|TRBD1|TRBV7-9|few|TRBJ1-4
CASSDTDRGEKLFF
TGTGCCAGCAGCGATACAGACAGGGGCGAAAAACTGTTTTTT
>16|TRBD1|TRBV2|.|TRBJ2-4
CASRGQLTLAKNIQYF
TGTGCCAGCAGGGGACAGCTCACCTTAGCCAAAAACATTCAGTACTTC
>12|.|TRBV20-1|.|TRBJ2-1
CSARWRTDEQFF
TGCAGTGCTAGGTGGAGGACGGATGAGCAGTTCTTC
>13|.|TRBV29-1|.|TRBJ2-4
CSVEDGAKNIQYF
TGCAGCGTTGAAGACGGAGCCAAAAACATTCAGTACTTC
>15|.|TRBV24-1|.|TRBJ2-1
CATSDGQTLKGEQFF
TGTGCCACCAGTGACGGACAGACCTTGAAGGGGGAGCAGTTCTTC
>13|.|TRBV27|.|TRBJ1-4
CASSASTNEKLFF
TGTGCCAGCAGTGCCTCAACTAATGAAAAACTGTTTTTT
>15|TRBD1|TRBV29-1|.|TRBJ2-3
CSVKQGQTFTDTQYF
TGCAGCGTCAAACAGGGACAGACTTTCACAGATACGCAGTATTTT
>13|.|TRBV24-1|.|TRBJ1-2
CATSDSDSYGYTF
TGTGCCACCAGTGACTCCGACAGCTATGGATACACCTTC
>14|TRBD1|TRBV7-2|.|TRBJ1-1
CASSRTGTVTEAFF
TGTGCCAGCAGCCGAACCGGGACAGTCACTGAAGCTTTCTTT
>18|.|TRBV27|few|TRBJ1-6
CASSLSIGGGSYNSPLHF
TGTGCCAGCAGTTTATCGATTGGTGGGGGCTCCTATAATTCACCCCTCCACTTT
>15|TRBD1|TRBV10-3|.|TRBJ1-2
CAISEIGTGGYGYTF
TGTGCCATCAGTGAAATCGGGACAGGCGGCTATGGCTACACCTTC
>15|TRBD1|TRBV15|.|TRBJ2-7
CATSRDRGTTYEQYF
TGTGCCACCAGCAGGGACAGGGGGACAACCTACGAGCAGTACTTC
>17|.|TRBV14|.|TRBJ2-1
CASSQDWAGGAYNEQFF
TGTGCCAGCAGCCAAGATTGGGCAGGAGGCGCCTACAATGAGCAGTTCTTC
>16|.|TRBV20-1|.|TRBJ1-4
CSARAPPRGLNEKLFF
TGCAGTGCTAGAGCCCCCCCCCGGGGCCTTAATGAAAAACTGTTTTTT
>15|TRBD1|TRBV6-5|.|TRBJ2-7
CASSSRDRASYEQYF
TGTGCCAGCAGTTCCCGGGACAGGGCCTCCTACGAGCAGTACTTC
>16|.|TRBV27|few|TRBJ2-1
CASSWIGSGTYNEQFF
TGTGCCAGCAGTTGGATCGGTAGCGGAACCTACAATGAGCAGTTCTTC
>16|.|TRBV4-3|few|TRBJ2-1
CASSQDRLGGSDEQFF
TGCGCCAGCAGCCAAGATCGGTTAGGGGGTAGCGATGAGCAGTTCTTC
>11|.|TRBV14|.|TRBJ2-5
CASSQVIVQYF
TGTGCCAGCAGCCAAGTAATAGTGCAGTACTTC
>15|.|TRBV7-8|.|TRBJ2-1
CASSLEFDPSSEQFF
TGTGCCAGCAGCTTAGAGTTTGACCCCTCAAGTGAGCAGTTCTTC
>14|.|TRBV28|.|TRBJ2-7
CASSLEGRWYEQYF
TGTGCCAGCAGTTTAGAGGGACGTTGGTACGAGCAGTACTTC
>15|TRBD2|TRBV27|few|TRBJ2-3
CASSPGGGPADTQYF
TGTGCCAGCAGTCCCGGGGGGGGGCCTGCAGATACGCAGTATTTT
>16|TRBD2|TRBV4-2|.|TRBJ2-7
CASSPDGTSAHYEQYF
TGTGCCAGCAGCCCCGACGGGACTAGTGCCCACTACGAGCAGTACTTC
>13|.|TRBV25-1|.|TRBJ2-5
CASSRGIQETQYF
TGTGCCAGCAGCAGGGGAATTCAAGAGACCCAGTACTTC
>15|.|TRBV9|.|TRBJ2-1
CASSAGTSLYNEQFF
TGTGCCAGCAGCGCCGGGACATCGCTTTACAATGAGCAGTTCTTC
>16|.|TRBV5-6|few|TRBJ1-3
CASSLGSRTSGNTIYF
TGTGCCAGCAGCTTGGGCTCTAGGACCTCTGGAAACACCATATATTTT
>14|.|TRBV12-3/TRBV12-4|few|TRBJ2-5
CASSMLTKVETQYF
TGTGCCAGCAGTATGTTGACCAAGGTAGAGACCCAGTACTTC
>13|.|TRBV24-1|.|TRBJ1-5
CATSDRDSQPQHF
TGTGCCACCAGTGATCGGGATAGCCAGCCCCAGCATTTT
>14|.|TRBV7-9|.|TRBJ1-4
CASSFESDSGKLFF
TGTGCCAGCAGCTTCGAATCGGACAGTGGGAAACTGTTTTTT
>14|TRBD2|TRBV20-1|.|TRBJ2-5
CSASRASGEETQYF
TGCAGTGCTAGTAGGGCTAGCGGGGAAGAGACCCAGTACTTC
>12|TRBD2|TRBV20-1|.|TRBJ2-7
CSAGGEWREQYF
TGCAGTGCCGGGGGGGAATGGCGCGAGCAGTACTTC
>18|.|TRBV3-1|few|TRBJ1-6
CASSQGLSDRPNNSPLHF
TGTGCCAGCAGCCAAGGGCTCTCCGACCGACCGAATAATTCACCCCTCCACTTT
>13|.|TRBV20-1|few|TRBJ2-7
CSAVGFPYYEQYF
TGCAGTGCCGTAGGCTTCCCCTACTACGAGCAGTACTTC
>14|.|TRBV6-6|.|TRBJ2-5
CASSSRAPPETQYF
TGTGCCAGCAGTTCCAGGGCACCCCCAGAGACCCAGTACTTC
>13|.|TRBV5-1|few|TRBJ1-1
CASRSVSDTEAFF
TGCGCCAGCAGATCAGTCTCCGACACTGAAGCTTTCTTT
>13|.|TRBV7-2|.|TRBJ2-1
CASSSGRAQEQFF
TGTGCCAGCAGCTCGGGACGTGCCCAAGAGCAGTTCTTC
>14|.|TRBV20-1|.|TRBJ2-1
CSATDEITYNEQFF
TGCAGTGCTACGGACGAAATCACCTACAATGAGCAGTTCTTC
>11|.|TRBV29-1|few|TRBJ2-1
CSAERGGEQFF
TGCAGCGCCGAACGGGGCGGTGAGCAGTTCTTC
>14|.|TRBV7-2|few|TRBJ2-7
CASSLVGATYEQYF
TGTGCCAGCAGCTTGGTAGGGGCGACCTACGAGCAGTACTTC
>15|.|TRBV6-6|few|TRBJ1-5
CASSYPGGGSQPQHF
TGTGCCAGCAGTTACCCCGGGGGAGGCTCTCAGCCCCAGCATTTT
>13|.|TRBV15|.|TRBJ1-1
CATSLPAGDEAFF
TGTGCCACCAGCCTCCCTGCCGGGGATGAAGCTTTCTTT
>19|TRBD2|TRBV20-1|few|TRBJ2-3
CSALPPWLAGATSTDTQYF
TGCAGTGCCCTTCCCCCGTGGCTAGCGGGGGCCACTAGCACAGATACGCAGTATTTT
>13|.|TRBV3-1|.|TRBJ2-5
CASSPPLRETQYF
TGTGCCAGCAGCCCGCCCCTGAGAGAGACCCAGTACTTC
>15|.|TRBV5-6|.|TRBJ2-3
CASSFWGGSTDTQYF
TGTGCCAGCAGCTTCTGGGGCGGCAGCACAGATACGCAGTATTTT
>17|TRBD2|TRBV15|.|TRBJ2-1
CATSRDLGSGIYNEQFF
TGTGCCACCAGCAGAGATCTGGGTAGCGGGATCTACAATGAGCAGTTCTTC
>14|.|TRBV6-6|few|TRBJ1-5
CASSWGTDNQPQHF
TGTGCCAGCAGCTGGGGGACGGACAATCAGCCCCAGCATTTT